A selection of T cell receptor beta chains follows, all from one sample in a study of cytomegalovirus exposure and HLA in healthy donors. The repertoire was sequenced with immunoSEQ multiplex PCR; TCRdb's copy has only in-frame clones and lacks some. The repertoire table contains about 100,000 clones. Sequencing input: PBMCs. All receptors come from a man aged 45-60 years in good health and CMV-seronegative. Each CDR3 is given with its conserved first and last residue. The D gene is left open where the match is weak.

j_call	d_call	v_call	cdr3_nt	cdr3_aa
TRBJ1-1	.	TRBV5-1	TGCGCCAGCAGCCTGTGGACAGACAACACTGAAGCTTTCTTT	CASSLWTDNTEAFF
TRBJ2-7	TRBD2	TRBV5-1	TGCGCCAGCAGCTTGGGGGGGACTACTACCTACGAGCAGTACTTC	CASSLGGTTTYEQYF
TRBJ2-1	.	TRBV4-1	TGCGCCAGCAGCCAAGGGTCAGGGGTGCGTAATGAGCAGTTCTTC	CASSQGSGVRNEQFF
TRBJ2-1	.	TRBV4-2	TGTGCCAGCAGCGGGAGTTCCTACAATGAGCAGTTCTTC	CASSGSSYNEQFF
TRBJ2-5	TRBD2	TRBV5-1	TGCGCCAGCAGCTTGGACCTCTTGACTAGCGGGATGACAGAGACCCAGTACTTC	CASSLDLLTSGMTETQYF
TRBJ1-2	.	TRBV7-2	TGTGCCAGCAGCCTGGCAGTCAACTATGGCTACACCTTC	CASSLAVNYGYTF
TRBJ1-2	TRBD1	TRBV9	TGTGCCAGCAGCGTAGCTGGGACAGGGGTGGGTGGCTACACCTTC	CASSVAGTGVGGYTF
TRBJ2-7	TRBD1	TRBV27	TGTGCCAGCAGCCCAAGCCCAGGGGGCTCCTACGAGCAGTACTTC	CASSPSPGGSYEQYF
TRBJ1-6	.	TRBV30	TGTGCCTGGAGTGTAAGGCGGCAGGGTGAATCACCCCTCCACTTT	CAWSVRRQGESPLHF
TRBJ1-2	.	TRBV6-1	TGTGCCAGCAGCCTTGACTCTTATGGCTACACCTTC	CASSLDSYGYTF
TRBJ1-4	.	TRBV18	TGTGCCAGCTCAAAATTACAGGGAACCAATGAAAAACTGTTTTTT	CASSKLQGTNEKLFF
TRBJ1-5	TRBD1	TRBV7-2	TGTGCCAGCAGCTTACCTCCCTACAGGGGGAAAAATCAGCCCCAGCATTTT	CASSLPPYRGKNQPQHF
TRBJ2-2	.	TRBV5-6	TGTGCCAGCAGCTGGGGTTTGGGGGGCACCGGGGAGCTGTTTTTT	CASSWGLGGTGELFF
TRBJ1-3	.	TRBV9	TGTGCCAGCAGCGTAGGGGTACAGGGAAACACCATATATTTT	CASSVGVQGNTIYF
TRBJ2-7	.	TRBV9	TGTGCCAGCAGCGTAGGACAGACGTCCCCCTACGAGCAGTACTTC	CASSVGQTSPYEQYF
TRBJ1-5	TRBD1	TRBV6-5	TGTGCCAGCAGCCCTGACAGGGGGCGCAATCAGCCCCAGCATTTT	CASSPDRGRNQPQHF
TRBJ1-1	.	TRBV27	TGTGCCAGCAGTTTGCTGGGAGTGAGCACTGAAGCTTTCTTT	CASSLLGVSTEAFF
TRBJ2-3	.	TRBV12-2	TGTGCAAGTCGTCAGGGGAGGGAGCTGACAGATACGCAGTATTTT	CASRQGRELTDTQYF
TRBJ1-5	TRBD1	TRBV19	TGTGCCAGTAGTCCGGGACAGGCCATCAATCAGCCCCAGCATTTT	CASSPGQAINQPQHF
TRBJ2-7	.	TRBV6-5	TGTGCCAGCAGTTATGGGGGAGGGGGAGCCTACGAGCAGTACTTC	CASSYGGGGAYEQYF
TRBJ1-5	TRBD1	TRBV19	TGTGCCAGTACCACTGCGGGACAGGGGGGTCAGCCCCAGCATTTT	CASTTAGQGGQPQHF
TRBJ2-7	TRBD1	TRBV19	TGTGCCAGTAGTAGACAGGGCTCGGTCGAGCAGTACTTC	CASSRQGSVEQYF
TRBJ1-5	.	TRBV18	TGTGCCAGCTCACCGCGGGAAGGGAGGGATCAGCCCCAGCATTTT	CASSPREGRDQPQHF
TRBJ1-4	.	TRBV6-1	TGTGCCAGCCAACGCGGGGGGGGTGAAAAACTGTTTTTT	CASQRGGGEKLFF
TRBJ2-7	TRBD1	TRBV6-1	TGTGCCAGCAGTGGGGGGACAGGGCCTTCCTACGAGCAGTACTTC	CASSGGTGPSYEQYF
TRBJ1-1	.	TRBV4-3	TGCGCCAGCAGCCAAGGGGGGGACAACACTGAAGCTTTCTTT	CASSQGGDNTEAFF
TRBJ1-2	.	TRBV5-6	TGTGCCAGCAGCTTGCCCCGGGGGGTCCTTCACGACTACACCTTC	CASSLPRGVLHDYTF
TRBJ1-2	TRBD1	TRBV25-1	TGTGCCAGCAGTGATCCCAGGACAGGGGGCGTCTATGGCTACACCTTC	CASSDPRTGGVYGYTF
TRBJ2-1	.	TRBV19	TGTGCCAGTAGTATTATGGGCACCCGTACCTACAATGAGCAGTTCTTC	CASSIMGTRTYNEQFF
TRBJ2-7	TRBD1	TRBV7-9	TGTGCCAGCAGCTTCGGGACAGGGGGCGTTTACGAGCAGTACTTC	CASSFGTGGVYEQYF
TRBJ2-7	.	TRBV5-1	TGTGCCAGCAGCTTGGCCGCAGGGGGGACCTACGAGCAGTACTTC	CASSLAAGGTYEQYF
TRBJ1-1	TRBD1	TRBV5-5	TGTGCCAGCAGCTTGGGGTCTAGGACAGGGACTTTCTTT	CASSLGSRTGTFF
TRBJ2-5	.	TRBV20-1	TGCAGTGCTAGAGATCAGGAGACCCAGTACTTC	CSARDQETQYF
TRBJ2-7	TRBD1	TRBV2	TGTGCCAGCAGGAGGGACAGGGGGCTCTCCTACGAGCAGTACTTC	CASRRDRGLSYEQYF
TRBJ1-1	.	TRBV7-9	TGTGCCAGCAGCTTAGGCTGGACAGAGAACACTGAAGCTTTCTTT	CASSLGWTENTEAFF
TRBJ1-1	.	TRBV7-9	TGTGCCAGCATCCAAGTGGGGGGGGGCACTGAAGCTTTCTTT	CASIQVGGGTEAFF
TRBJ2-7	TRBD2	TRBV11-3	TGTGCCAGCAGCTCCCGGGGTAGCGGGAGCGGCGAGCAGTACTTC	CASSSRGSGSGEQYF
TRBJ2-7	.	TRBV5-8	TGTGCCAGCAGCCCTGGCAGGGGCTACGAGCAGTACTTC	CASSPGRGYEQYF
TRBJ2-7	.	TRBV15	TGTGCCACCAGCAGGCATCTGGGCGCCTCAACCTACGAGCAGTACTTC	CATSRHLGASTYEQYF
TRBJ2-3	.	TRBV5-1	TGCGCCAGCAGCTTAGGTGACTTCACAGATACGCAGTATTTT	CASSLGDFTDTQYF
TRBJ1-2	TRBD1	TRBV5-6	TGTGCCAGCAGCTTTCCGGGACAGAACTATGGCTACACCTTC	CASSFPGQNYGYTF
TRBJ2-7	.	TRBV19	TGTGCCAGTAGTATTCGAGCCAATACCTACGAGCAGTACTTC	CASSIRANTYEQYF
TRBJ2-2	TRBD2	TRBV19	TGTGCCAGCGGGGGGTTCGGGGAGCTGTTTTTT	CASGGFGELFF
TRBJ1-2	.	TRBV12-5	TGTGCTAGTGGTGACCGGGGGAGGGGCTATGGCTACACCTTC	CASGDRGRGYGYTF
TRBJ2-3	.	TRBV4-1	TGCGCCAGCAGCCAGAGAGGGATTAGCACAGATACGCAGTATTTT	CASSQRGISTDTQYF
TRBJ1-4	.	TRBV4-3	TGCGCCAGCCGGGTGGGGCCAACAACTAATGAAAAACTGTTTTTT	CASRVGPTTNEKLFF
TRBJ1-1	.	TRBV6-5	TGTGCCAGCAGCCCGGGGGGGGCCGGGGACACTGAAGCTTTCTTT	CASSPGGAGDTEAFF
TRBJ2-2	.	TRBV7-3	TGTGCCAGCAGCCCTAACAGGGTTCCCGGGGAGCTGTTTTTT	CASSPNRVPGELFF
TRBJ1-2	.	TRBV6-1	TGTGCCATGGAAGGGGGAACGGGCGGCTACACCTTC	CAMEGGTGGYTF
TRBJ2-3	TRBD2	TRBV9	TGTGCCAGCAGCGTAGGCCTAGCGGGAGGAACAGATACGCAGTATTTT	CASSVGLAGGTDTQYF
TRBJ2-1	TRBD2	TRBV9	TGTGCCAGCAGCGGGACTAGTTTGGGTCACAATGAGCAGTTCTTC	CASSGTSLGHNEQFF
TRBJ1-2	.	TRBV19	TGTGCCAGCCACGGGATTGACAACTATGGCTACACCTTC	CASHGIDNYGYTF
TRBJ1-2	.	TRBV4-1	TGCGCCAGCAGCCAAGAAGGGGGAAGGGCGGATGGCTACACCTTC	CASSQEGGRADGYTF
TRBJ2-7	.	TRBV5-1	TGCGCCAGCTCCACGGACGGGAACTCCTACGAGCAGTACTTC	CASSTDGNSYEQYF
TRBJ2-7	TRBD2	TRBV6-1	TGTGCCAGCAGTGAACCAGGGAGGGCCTACGAGCAGTACTTC	CASSEPGRAYEQYF
TRBJ1-1	.	TRBV7-2	TGTGCCAGCAGCCCGCACAGGGTCCCTAACACTGAAGCTTTCTTT	CASSPHRVPNTEAFF
TRBJ1-5	TRBD1	TRBV27	TGTGCCAGCAGCCGCGTCGGACAGGGTAATCAGCCCCAGCATTTT	CASSRVGQGNQPQHF
TRBJ2-1	.	TRBV6-1	TGTGCCAGCAGCGACTCTTTCCTACGCTACAATGAGCAGTTCTTC	CASSDSFLRYNEQFF
TRBJ2-7	TRBD2	TRBV28	TGTGCCAGCAGCGTCTCGACTAGCAACTACGAGCAGTACTTC	CASSVSTSNYEQYF